This record looks at one T cell receptor (beta chain) sequence and its context. Its specificity is unknown. The sample is drawn from a study of lymphopenia after photon versus proton radiotherapy. Study-level points and caveats: Relative stability marked proton patients; photon patients lost diversity and naive cells. Oligoclonal CD8+ Temra expansion after nadir drove photon patients' diversity drop. Survival link was tested only in deceased patients; proton benefit remains a possibility. Post-nadir TCR diversity decline inversely tracked overall survival among those who died.

The protocol was immunoSEQ multiplex PCR, while the TCRdb copy is restricted to in-frame clones and leaves out a portion. The data hold tens of thousands of clones, with about nine tenths observed a single time. Germline V gives CDR1 LNHDA, CDR2 SQIVND (reference sequence). The CDR3 loop spans 15 amino acids. V was clipped by 3 bases and J by 0 bases, with 8 bases between them. V usage is TRBV19 and J usage is TRBJ2-2; D is unresolved. The sequenced sample was peripheral blood, obtained from a patient treated with photon-based radiotherapy. The sequence derives from a woman aged 70 to 79 with pancreatic cancer. Here the CDR3 reads CASSIFQANTGELFF. The CDR3 nucleotides read TGTGCCAGTAGTATTTTCCAGGCGAACACCGGGGAGCTGTTTTTT.